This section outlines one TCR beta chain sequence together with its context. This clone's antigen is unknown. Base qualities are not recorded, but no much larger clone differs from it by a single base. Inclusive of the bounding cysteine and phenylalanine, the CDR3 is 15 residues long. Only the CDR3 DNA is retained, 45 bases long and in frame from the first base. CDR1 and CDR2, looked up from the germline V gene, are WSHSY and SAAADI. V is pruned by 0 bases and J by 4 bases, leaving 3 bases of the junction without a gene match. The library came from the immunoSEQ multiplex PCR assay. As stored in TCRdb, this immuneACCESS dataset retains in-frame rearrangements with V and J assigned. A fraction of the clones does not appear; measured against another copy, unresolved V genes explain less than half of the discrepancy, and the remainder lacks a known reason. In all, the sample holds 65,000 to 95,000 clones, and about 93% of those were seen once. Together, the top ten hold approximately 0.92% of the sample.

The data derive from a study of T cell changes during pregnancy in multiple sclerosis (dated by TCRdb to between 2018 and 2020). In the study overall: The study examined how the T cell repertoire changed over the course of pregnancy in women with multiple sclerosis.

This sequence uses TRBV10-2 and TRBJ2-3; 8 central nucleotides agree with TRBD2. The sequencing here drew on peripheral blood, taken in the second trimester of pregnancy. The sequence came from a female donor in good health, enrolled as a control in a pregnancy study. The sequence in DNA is TGCGCCAGCAGTGAGTCGGAGACTAGCGCAGATACGCAGTATTTT. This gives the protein CASSESETSADTQYF.